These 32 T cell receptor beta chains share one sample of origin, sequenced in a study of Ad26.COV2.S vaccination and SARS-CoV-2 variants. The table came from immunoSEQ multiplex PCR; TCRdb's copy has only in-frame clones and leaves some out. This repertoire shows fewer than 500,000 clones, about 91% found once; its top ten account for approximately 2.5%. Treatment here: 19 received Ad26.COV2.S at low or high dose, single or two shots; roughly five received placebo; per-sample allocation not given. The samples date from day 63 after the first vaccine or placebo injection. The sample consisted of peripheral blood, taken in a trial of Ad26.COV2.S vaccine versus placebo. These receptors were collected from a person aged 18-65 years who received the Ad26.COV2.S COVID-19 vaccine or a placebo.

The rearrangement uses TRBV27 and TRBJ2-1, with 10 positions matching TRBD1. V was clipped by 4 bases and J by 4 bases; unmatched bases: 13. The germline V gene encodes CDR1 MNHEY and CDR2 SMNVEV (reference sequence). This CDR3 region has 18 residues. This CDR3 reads CASSSRATGTGEYNEQFF. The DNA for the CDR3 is TGTGCCAGCAGTTCCCGGGCAACCGGGACAGGGGAATACAATGAGCAGTTCTTC.

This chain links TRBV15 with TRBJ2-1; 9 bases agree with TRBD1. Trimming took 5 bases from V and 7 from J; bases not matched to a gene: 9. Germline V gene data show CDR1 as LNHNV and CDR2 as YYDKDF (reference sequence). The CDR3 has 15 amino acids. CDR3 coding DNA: TGTGCCACCAGCCTAGGGTCGACAGGGGGTAATGAGCAGTTCTTC. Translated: CATSLGSTGGNEQFF.

The CDR3 coding sequence is TGCAGTGCTAGTCCCCCCGGGGGGGGCCGGAGCTCCTACAATGAGCAGTTCTTC. It is translated as CSASPPGGGRSSYNEQFF. This chain uses TRBV20-1 with TRBJ2-1, with TRBD2 matching over 8 bases. CDR3 length equals 18 residues. V gave up 3 bases and J gave up 0 bases; unmatched junction bases: 13. Germline CDR1 is DFQATT and CDR2 is SNEGSKA (reference sequence).

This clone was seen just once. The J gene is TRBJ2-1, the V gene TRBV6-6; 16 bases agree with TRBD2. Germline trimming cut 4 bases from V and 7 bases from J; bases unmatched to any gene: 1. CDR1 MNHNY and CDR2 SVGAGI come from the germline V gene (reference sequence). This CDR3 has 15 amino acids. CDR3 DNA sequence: TGTGCCAGCAGTTGGGGACTAGCGGGGGGGAATGAGCAGTTCTTC. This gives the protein CASSWGLAGGNEQFF.

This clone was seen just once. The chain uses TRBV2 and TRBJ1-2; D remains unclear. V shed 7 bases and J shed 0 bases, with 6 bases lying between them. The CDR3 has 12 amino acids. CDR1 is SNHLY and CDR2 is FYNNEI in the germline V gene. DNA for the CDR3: TGTGCCAGCATTCGGGCTAACTATGGCTACACCTTC. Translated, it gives CASIRANYGYTF.

CDR3 nucleotide sequence: TGTGCCATCAGTGACTTACAGGGGGATGGGCAGCCCCAGCATTTT. Residues: CAISDLQGDGQPQHF. V is TRBV10-3 and J is TRBJ1-5; 8 bases align to TRBD1. Germline CDR1 is ENHRY and CDR2 is SYGVKD. Trimming at V came to 3 bases and at J to 7 bases, leaving 8 bases not matched to a gene. The CDR3 spans 15 residues.

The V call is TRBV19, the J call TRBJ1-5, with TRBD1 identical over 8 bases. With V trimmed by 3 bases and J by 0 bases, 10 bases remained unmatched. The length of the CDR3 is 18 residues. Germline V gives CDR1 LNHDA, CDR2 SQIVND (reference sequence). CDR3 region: CASSMTGAEYHSNQPQHF. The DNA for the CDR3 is TGTGCCAGTAGTATGACAGGGGCCGAGTACCATAGCAATCAGCCCCAGCATTTT.

CDR3 region: CSASAGQKLFF. The DNA of the CDR3 is TGCAGTGCTAGTGCCGGGCAAAAACTGTTTTTT. The chain couples TRBV20-1 to TRBJ1-4; unclear D gene. CDR1 is DFQATT and CDR2 is SNEGSKA in the germline V gene (reference sequence). The V gene lost 3 bases and the J gene lost 9 bases, with 8 bases spanning the gap. This CDR3 has 11 residues.

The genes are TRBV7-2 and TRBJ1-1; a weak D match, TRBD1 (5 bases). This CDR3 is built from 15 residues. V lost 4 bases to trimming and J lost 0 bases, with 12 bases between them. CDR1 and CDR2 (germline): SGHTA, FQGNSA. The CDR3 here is CASSSQGRVNTEAFF. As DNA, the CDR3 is TGTGCCAGCAGCTCCCAGGGTCGGGTGAACACTGAAGCTTTCTTT. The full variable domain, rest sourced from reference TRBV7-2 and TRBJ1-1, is GAGVSQSPSNKVTEKGKDVELRCDPISGHTALYWYRQSLGQGLEFLIYFQGNSAPDKSGLPSDRFSAERTGGSVSTLTIQRTQQEDSAVYLCASSSQGRVNTEAFFGQGTRLTVV.

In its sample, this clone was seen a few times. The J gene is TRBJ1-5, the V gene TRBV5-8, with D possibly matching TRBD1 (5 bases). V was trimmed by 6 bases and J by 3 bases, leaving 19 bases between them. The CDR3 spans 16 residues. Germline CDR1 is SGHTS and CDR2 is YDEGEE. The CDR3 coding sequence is TGTGCCAGCACCCGCGGGTTGGGGGGTACCAATCAGCCCCAGCATTTT. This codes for CASTRGLGGTNQPQHF.

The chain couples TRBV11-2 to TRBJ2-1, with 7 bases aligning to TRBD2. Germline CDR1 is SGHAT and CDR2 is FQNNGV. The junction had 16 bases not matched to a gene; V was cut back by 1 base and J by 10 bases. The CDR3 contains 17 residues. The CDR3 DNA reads TGTGCCAGCAGCTTAGTTGGGTGGGCTAGCGGTCCGGGGGAGCAGTTCTTC. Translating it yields CASSLVGWASGPGEQFF.

CDR3 region: CAISVKRDTEAFF. The CDR3 DNA sequence: TGTGCCATCAGTGTGAAGAGGGACACTGAAGCTTTCTTT. The V and J genes are TRBV10-3 and TRBJ1-1; no firm D call. The CDR3 length is 13 residues. In germline, CDR1 is ENHRY, CDR2 SYGVKD. V was clipped by 4 bases and J by 3 bases, with 9 bases between them.

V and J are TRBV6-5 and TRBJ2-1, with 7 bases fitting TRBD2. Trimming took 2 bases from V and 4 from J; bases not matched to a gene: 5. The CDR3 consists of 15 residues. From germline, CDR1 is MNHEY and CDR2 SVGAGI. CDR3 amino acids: CASSYRWGGYNEQFF. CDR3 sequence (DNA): TGTGCCAGCAGTTACCGGTGGGGGGGGTACAATGAGCAGTTCTTC.

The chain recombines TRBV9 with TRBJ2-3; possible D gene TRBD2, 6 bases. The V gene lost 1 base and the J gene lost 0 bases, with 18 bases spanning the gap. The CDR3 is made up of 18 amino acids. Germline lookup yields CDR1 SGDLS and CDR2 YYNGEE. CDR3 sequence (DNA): TGTGCCAGCAGCGTAATCCCCGGACTGGCGGGAAGCACAGATACGCAGTATTTT. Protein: CASSVIPGLAGSTDTQYF.

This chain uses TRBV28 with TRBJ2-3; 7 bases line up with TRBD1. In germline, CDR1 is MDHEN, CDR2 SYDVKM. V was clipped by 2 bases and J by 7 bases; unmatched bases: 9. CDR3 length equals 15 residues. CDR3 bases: TGTGCCAGCAGTTTACCTGTGACAGGGTGGCATACGCAGTATTTT. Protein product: CASSLPVTGWHTQYF.

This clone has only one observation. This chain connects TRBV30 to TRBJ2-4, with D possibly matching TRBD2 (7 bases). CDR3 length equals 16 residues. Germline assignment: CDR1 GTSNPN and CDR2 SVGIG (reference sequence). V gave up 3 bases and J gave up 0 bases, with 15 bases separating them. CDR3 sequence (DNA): TGTGCCTGGAGATGGGGGGGGCAGGGAGCCAAAAACATTCAGTACTTC. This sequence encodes CAWRWGGQGAKNIQYF.

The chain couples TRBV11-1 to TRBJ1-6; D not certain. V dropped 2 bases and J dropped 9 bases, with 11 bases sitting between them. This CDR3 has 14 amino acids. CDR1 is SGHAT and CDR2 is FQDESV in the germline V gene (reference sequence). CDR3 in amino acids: CASSLTPTASPLHF. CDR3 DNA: TGTGCCAGCAGCTTAACACCCACGGCTTCACCCCTCCACTTT. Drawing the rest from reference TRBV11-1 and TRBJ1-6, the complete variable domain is EAEVAQSPRYKITEKSQAVAFWCDPISGHATLYWYRQILGQGPELLVQFQDESVVDDSQLPKDRFSAERLKGVDSTLKIQPAELGDSAMYLCASSLTPTASPLHFGNGTRLTVT.

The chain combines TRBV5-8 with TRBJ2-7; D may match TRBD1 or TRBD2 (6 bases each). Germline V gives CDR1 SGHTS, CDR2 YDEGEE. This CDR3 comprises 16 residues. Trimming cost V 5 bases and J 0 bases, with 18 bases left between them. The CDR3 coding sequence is TGTGCCAGCAGGCCCACCCTGGGGGGCCTCTCCTACGAGCAGTACTTC. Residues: CASRPTLGGLSYEQYF.

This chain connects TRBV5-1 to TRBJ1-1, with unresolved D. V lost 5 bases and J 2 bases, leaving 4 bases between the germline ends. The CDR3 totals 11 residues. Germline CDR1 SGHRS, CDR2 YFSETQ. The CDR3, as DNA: TGCGCCAGCAGTGCCAACACTGAAGCTTTCTTT. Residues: CASSANTEAFF. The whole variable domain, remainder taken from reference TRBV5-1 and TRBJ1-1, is KAGVTQTPRYLIKTRGQQVTLSCSPISGHRSVSWYQQTPGQGLQFLFEYFSETQRNKGNFPGRFSGRQFSNSRSEMNVSTLELGDSALYLCASSANTEAFFGQGTRLTVV.

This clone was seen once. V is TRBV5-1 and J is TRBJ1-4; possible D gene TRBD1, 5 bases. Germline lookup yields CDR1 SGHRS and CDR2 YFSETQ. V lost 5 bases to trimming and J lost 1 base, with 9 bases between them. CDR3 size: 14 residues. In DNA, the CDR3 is TGCGCCAGCAGAAGGGACTTAACTAATGAAAAACTGTTTTTT. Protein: CASRRDLTNEKLFF.

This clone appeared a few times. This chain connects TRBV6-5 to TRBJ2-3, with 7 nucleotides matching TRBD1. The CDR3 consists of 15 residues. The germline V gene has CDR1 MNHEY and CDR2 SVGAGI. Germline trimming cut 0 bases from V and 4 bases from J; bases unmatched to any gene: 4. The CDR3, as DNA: TGTGCCAGCAGTTACTCCGAGGGGGCCCCAGATACGCAGTATTTT. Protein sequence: CASSYSEGAPDTQYF.

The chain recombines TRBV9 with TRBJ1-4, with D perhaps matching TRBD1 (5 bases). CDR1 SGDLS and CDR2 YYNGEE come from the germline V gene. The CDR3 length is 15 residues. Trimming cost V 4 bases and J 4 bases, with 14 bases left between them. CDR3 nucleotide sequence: TGTGCCAGCAGCCCGAATCCGACAGTTAATGAAAAACTGTTTTTT. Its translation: CASSPNPTVNEKLFF.

CDR3 residues: CATSAGQGKGNEQFF. CDR3 coding DNA: TGTGCCACCAGTGCGGGACAGGGGAAGGGGAATGAGCAGTTCTTC. The chain recombines TRBV24-1 with TRBJ2-1, with 10 positions matching TRBD1. The V segment lost 5 bases and the J segment 7 bases; nucleotides outside the gene matches: 7. Germline V gene sequence: CDR1 KGHDR, CDR2 SFDVKD. There are 15 residues in the CDR3.

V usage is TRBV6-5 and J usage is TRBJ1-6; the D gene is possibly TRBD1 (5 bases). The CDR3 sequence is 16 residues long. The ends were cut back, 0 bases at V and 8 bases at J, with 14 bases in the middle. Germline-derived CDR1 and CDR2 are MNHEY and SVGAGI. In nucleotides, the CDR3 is TGTGCCAGCAGTTACTCCCCGGGCAGGGTCGATTCACCCCTCCACTTT. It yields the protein CASSYSPGRVDSPLHF.

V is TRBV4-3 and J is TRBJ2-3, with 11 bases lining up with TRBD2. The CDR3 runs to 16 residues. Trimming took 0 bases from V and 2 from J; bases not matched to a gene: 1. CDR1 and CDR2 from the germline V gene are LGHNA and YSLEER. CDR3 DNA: TGCGCCAGCAGCCAAGAGACTAGCGGGGTCACAGATACGCAGTATTTT. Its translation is CASSQETSGVTDTQYF.

The chain's CDR3 is CASSQEGFGGELFF. In DNA, the CDR3 is TGCGCCAGCAGCCAAGAGGGCTTTGGCGGGGAGCTGTTTTTT. The rearrangement links TRBV4-3 to TRBJ2-2; D unclear. This CDR3 contains 14 residues. CDR1 is LGHNA, CDR2 YSLEER, per germline. Trimming took off 0 bases at V and 7 bases at J, with 9 bases between the two ends.

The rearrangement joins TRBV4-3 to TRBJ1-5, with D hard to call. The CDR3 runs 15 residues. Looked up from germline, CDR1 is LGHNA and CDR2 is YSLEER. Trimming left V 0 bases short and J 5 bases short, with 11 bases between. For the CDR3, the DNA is TGCGCCAGCAGCCAAGAAAACAGTTATGATCAGCCCCAGCATTTT. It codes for CASSQENSYDQPQHF.

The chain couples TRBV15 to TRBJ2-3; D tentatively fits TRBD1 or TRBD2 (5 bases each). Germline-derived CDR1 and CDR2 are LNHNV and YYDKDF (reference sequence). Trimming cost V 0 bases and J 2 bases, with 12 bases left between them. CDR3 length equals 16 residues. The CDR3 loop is CATSRDRQGVTDTQYF. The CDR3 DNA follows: TGTGCCACCAGCAGAGATAGGCAGGGAGTCACAGATACGCAGTATTTT.

The CDR3 loop reads CASSTGQLPMRNSPLHF. The CDR3 nucleotides read TGTGCCAGCAGCACGGGACAGCTGCCCATGAGGAATTCACCCCTCCACTTT. The chain links TRBV7-2 to TRBJ1-6, with 7 bases matching TRBD1. Germline V gene lookup returns CDR1 SGHTA and CDR2 FQGNSA. The CDR3 is 17 amino acids. J lost 7 bases, V lost 5 bases, and 14 bases had no gene match.

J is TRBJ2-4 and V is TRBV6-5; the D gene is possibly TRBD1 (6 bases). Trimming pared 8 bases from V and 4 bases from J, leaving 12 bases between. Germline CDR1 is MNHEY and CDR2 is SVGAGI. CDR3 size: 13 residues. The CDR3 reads CASGGGQKNIQYF. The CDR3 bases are TGTGCCAGCGGAGGTGGACAGAAAAACATTCAGTACTTC.

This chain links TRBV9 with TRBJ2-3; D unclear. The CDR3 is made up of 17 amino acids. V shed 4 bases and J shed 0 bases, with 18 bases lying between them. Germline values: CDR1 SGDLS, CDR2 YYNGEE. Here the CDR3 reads CASSPHPMGASTDTQYF. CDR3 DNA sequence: TGTGCCAGCAGCCCCCACCCAATGGGCGCCAGCACAGATACGCAGTATTTT.

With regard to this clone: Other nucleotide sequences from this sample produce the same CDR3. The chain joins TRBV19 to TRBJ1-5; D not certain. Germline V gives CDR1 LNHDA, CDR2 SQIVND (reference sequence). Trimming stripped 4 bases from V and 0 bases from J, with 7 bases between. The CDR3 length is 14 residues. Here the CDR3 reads CASSRGYSNQPQHF. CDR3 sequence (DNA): TGTGCCAGTAGTAGAGGATATAGCAATCAGCCCCAGCATTTT.